This entry describes one TCR beta chain. Its antigen is not known. The junction departs from germline at one end; a sequencing error may be responsible. The source of the sample is a study of Tregs in tolerant kidney transplant recipients. The study, taken as a whole, reports: Biological reproducibility was not directly addressed in this study. Antigen-driven expansion was suggested because donor-specific Tregs expanded more than all Tregs in tolerant patients. Findings come from small patient numbers and require larger validation. Tregs expanded with activated donor B cells seemed most donor-specific.

Data came from immunoSEQ multiplex PCR; TCRdb stores just in-frame clones and leaves some out. This table holds some 15,000 clones, 53% found once. Germline CDR1 LNHNV, CDR2 YYDKDF (reference sequence). This CDR3 spans 14 amino acids. CFSE-labeled recipient PBMCs were cultured roughly 6 days with irradiated graft donor PBMCs, then FACS-sorted. This material consisted of CD4+ T cells from blood cultured with allogeneic cells, taken before the transplant. The receptor was derived from a human patient who received a combined kidney and bone marrow transplant. V is TRBV15 and J is TRBJ1-2; maybe TRBD1 (6 bases). Here the CDR3 reads CATTRGLAKYGYTF. The CDR3 nucleotides are TGTGCCACCACCAGGGGCCTAGCTAAGTATGGCTACACCTTC.